This T cell receptor beta chain originates from a study of blood T cell repertoires in COVID-19. Study at large: Specimens from acute and convalescent COVID-19 originated in the United States, Italy and Spain. T cells, B-cell-depleted T cells, or PBMCs provided the cDNA or gDNA that served as material.

Per the authors' pipeline: Amplification of reference gene primers was used by the study to estimate nucleated cell counts. Clones were read by immunoSEQ multiplex PCR, and TCRdb kept only the in-frame ones, dropping some. The V and J calls and clone size were taken over from that table, and D and trimming were inferred from the DNA. Here the sample spans 300,000 or so clones, around nine tenths being singletons. Recovered Cohort 3 donors showed two negative PCRs, clearance, or symptom resolution. The CDR3 contains 14 residues. The germline gives CDR1 LNHNV, CDR2 YYDKDF (reference sequence). The V end lost 0 bases, the J end lost 5 bases, and 11 bases lay between the germline ends.

J is TRBJ2-7 and V is TRBV15; D unresolved. Sample: PBMCs or T cells enriched from blood (not recorded which). This clonotype was sampled from a man aged 55 to 70 who had recovered from COVID-19. CDR3 region: CATSRDNGEHEQYF. CDR3 nucleotide sequence: TGTGCCACCAGCAGAGATAACGGAGAGCACGAGCAGTACTTC.